A single sample gave rise to the 32 T cell receptor beta chains below, sequenced in a study of blood T cell repertoires in COVID-19. The table came from immunoSEQ multiplex PCR; TCRdb's copy has only in-frame clones and leaves some out. The sample shows a few hundred thousand clones, around 80% of them seen only once. The material sequenced was peripheral blood. The source of these receptors is a middle-aged man with active or convalescent COVID-19.

The rearrangement links TRBV5-1 to TRBJ1-1, with 7 bases lining up with TRBD1. CDR1 SGHRS and CDR2 YFSETQ come from the germline V gene. The length of the CDR3 is 15 residues. V gave up 0 bases and J gave up 0 bases; unmatched junction bases: 2. The CDR3 coding sequence is TGCGCCAGCAGCTTGGGAGGGGGCGTGAACACTGAAGCTTTCTTT. It specifies CASSLGGGVNTEAFF.

V usage is TRBV5-5 and J usage is TRBJ2-4; the D is unclear. V was shortened by 0 bases and J by 0 bases, with 16 bases between the two germline ends. CDR1 SGHKS and CDR2 YYEKEE come from the germline V gene (reference sequence). CDR3 length equals 18 residues. CDR3 amino acids: CASSLGVRPGGAKNIQYF. The CDR3 coding sequence is TGTGCCAGCAGCTTGGGGGTGAGGCCCGGCGGAGCCAAAAACATTCAGTACTTC.

This clone was found a few times. At one end, the junction sequence differs from germline, possibly due to a read error. V usage is TRBV2 and J usage is TRBJ1-4, with D unclear. Germline V CDR1 and CDR2: SNHLY, FYNNEI. The CDR3 totals 14 residues. Here the CDR3 reads CASSDRGAKEKLFF. The CDR3 DNA follows: TGTGCCAGCAGTGATAGAGGCGCTAAGGAAAAACTGTTTTTT.

This chain links TRBV5-6 with TRBJ2-1; D possibly corresponds to TRBD1 (6 bases). Germline CDR1 reads SGHDT; CDR2 reads YYEEEE. The CDR3 has 13 residues. V was cut by 1 base and J by 5 bases, with 7 bases left in between. CDR3 nucleotide sequence: TGTGCCAGCAGCTTGTCAGGGGACAATGAGCAGTTCTTC. Translation gives CASSLSGDNEQFF.

The chain employs TRBV10-3 and TRBJ2-7; 9 bases are a match to TRBD1. Trimming removed 5 bases from V and 5 bases from J; junction bases left unmatched: 10. Germline V gene sequence: CDR1 ENHRY, CDR2 SYGVKD. This CDR3 region has 15 residues. The CDR3 loop is CAISPPGQGINEQYF. CDR3 sequence (DNA): TGTGCCATCAGTCCCCCGGGACAGGGCATCAACGAGCAGTACTTC.

The rearrangement uses TRBV27 and TRBJ2-1; 10 bases are a match to TRBD2. J gave up 10 bases and V 2 bases, and 5 bases lay outside the gene matches. This CDR3 comprises 14 residues. Germline CDR1 reads MNHEY; CDR2 reads SMNVEV (reference sequence). In DNA, the CDR3 is TGTGCCAGCAGTTTAGCACTAGCGGGACCCGAGCAGTTCTTC. Protein: CASSLALAGPEQFF.

The chain employs TRBV6-5 and TRBJ2-7; D possibly corresponds to TRBD1 (5 bases). The CDR3 is 14 residues long. V lost 0 bases and J 1 base, leaving 7 bases between the germline ends. CDR1 and CDR2 from the germline V gene are MNHEY and SVGAGI. This chain's CDR3 is CASSYSTESYEQYF. The CDR3 region has the DNA TGTGCCAGCAGTTACTCGACAGAGTCCTACGAGCAGTACTTC.

The chain employs TRBV18 and TRBJ1-1, with 8 positions matching TRBD1. The germline V gene has CDR1 KGHSH and CDR2 LQKENI. J was trimmed by 4 bases and V by 3 bases; bases with no gene match: 10. The CDR3 covers 16 residues. CDR3 sequence reads: CASSPGTGRVGTEAFF. The CDR3 DNA sequence: TGTGCCAGCTCACCCGGGACAGGTCGAGTAGGCACTGAAGCTTTCTTT. Filled out from reference TRBV18 and TRBJ1-1, the complete variable domain reads NAGVMQNPRHLVRRRGQEARLRCSPMKGHSHVYWYRQLPEEGLKFMVYLQKENIIDESGMPKERFSAEFPKEGPSILRIQQVVRGDSAAYFCASSPGTGRVGTEAFFGQGTRLTVV.

The rearrangement uses TRBV4-3 and TRBJ1-4; D is possibly TRBD1 (5 bases). The CDR3 has 15 residues. V lost 8 bases and J 4 bases, leaving 17 bases between the germline ends. CDR1 and CDR2 (germline): LGHNA, YSLEER. CDR3 DNA sequence: TGCGCCAGCGGGGGGACGACAGCAATTAATGAAAAACTGTTTTTT. It encodes CASGGTTAINEKLFF.

This clone was recorded once. This rearrangement joins TRBV24-1 to TRBJ2-1, with TRBD2 matching 9 bases. V dropped 4 bases and J dropped 5; count of bases not matched to a gene: 8. The CDR3 is 16 residues long. CDR1 and CDR2 (germline): KGHDR, SFDVKD. CDR3 sequence reads: CATSDPSGEANNEQFF. The CDR3 bases are TGTGCCACCAGTGACCCTAGCGGGGAGGCAAACAATGAGCAGTTCTTC.

This chain uses TRBV28 with TRBJ1-1, with a weak D call TRBD1 (5 bases). V lost 2 bases, J lost 1 base, and 11 bases lay in between. This CDR3 is built from 15 residues. CDR1 is MDHEN, CDR2 SYDVKM, per germline. CDR3 in amino acids: CASSLQGGANTEAFF. CDR3 nucleotide sequence: TGTGCCAGCAGTTTACAGGGAGGTGCGAACACTGAAGCTTTCTTT. Variable domain in full (rest from reference TRBV28 and TRBJ1-1): DVKVTQSSRYLVKRTGEKVFLECVQDMDHENMFWYRQDPGLGLRLIYFSYDVKMKEKGDIPEGYSVSREKKERFSLILESASTNQTSMYLCASSLQGGANTEAFFGQGTRLTVV.

V and J are TRBV11-2 and TRBJ2-3; 8 bases map to TRBD2. Germline V CDR1 and CDR2: SGHAT, FQNNGV. This CDR3 comprises 18 residues. With 5 bases clipped from V and 2 bases from J, the junction kept 15 bases outside the gene matches. DNA for the CDR3: TGTGCCAGCAGCCCCAGAGGAGCGGGAGAGAGAGACACAGATACGCAGTATTTT. As protein: CASSPRGAGERDTDTQYF.

V gene TRBV28 combines with J gene TRBJ1-5; weak D call: TRBD1 (5 bases). CDR3 length: 15 amino acids. Germline loops: CDR1 MDHEN, CDR2 SYDVKM. V lost 3 bases, J lost 5 bases, and 14 bases lay in between. CDR3 loop: CASSFSRANYQPQHF. The CDR3 DNA reads as TGTGCCAGCAGTTTTTCCAGGGCCAATTATCAGCCCCAGCATTTT. The full variable domain, in which reference TRBV28 and TRBJ1-5 provide the parts outside the CDR3, is DVKVTQSSRYLVKRTGEKVFLECVQDMDHENMFWYRQDPGLGLRLIYFSYDVKMKEKGDIPEGYSVSREKKERFSLILESASTNQTSMYLCASSFSRANYQPQHFGDGTRLSIL.

Only one count was recorded for this clone. The chain combines TRBV7-9 with TRBJ2-7; 10 bases map to TRBD1. CDR1 is SEHNR, CDR2 FQNEAQ, per germline (reference sequence). CDR3 length: 14 amino acids. The V and J ends lost 4 bases and 6 bases, in that order; junction bases with no gene match: 6. CDR3 amino acids: CASSSGTGEVEQYF. CDR3 bases: TGTGCCAGCAGCTCCGGGACAGGGGAGGTCGAGCAGTACTTC.

In its sample, this clone was seen a few times. The V gene is TRBV7-6, the J gene TRBJ2-2, with a tentative D call TRBD1 (5 bases). Germline values: CDR1 SGHVS, CDR2 FNYEAQ. Trimming left V 7 bases short and J 4 bases short, with 19 bases between. The CDR3 contains 16 residues. CDR3: CASKPAPGNPTGELFF. The CDR3 DNA is TGTGCCAGCAAACCTGCCCCAGGGAACCCCACCGGGGAGCTGTTTTTT.

This chain joins TRBV4-1 and TRBJ2-6; 9 nucleotides match TRBD2. CDR3 size: 20 residues. The germline CDR1 and CDR2 sequences are MGHRA and YSYEKL. Losses at the gene ends were 0 bases for V and 2 bases for J; bases not matched to a gene: 11. This CDR3 reads CASSQDKAIAGETGANVLTF. The CDR3 region has the DNA TGCGCCAGCAGCCAAGATAAGGCGATAGCGGGAGAAACTGGGGCCAACGTCCTGACTTTC.

The chain has TRBV6-5 and TRBJ2-5; TRBD1 is a possible D gene (5 bases). V was pared by 7 bases and J by 4 bases, with 16 bases between. Germline V gene data show CDR1 as MNHEY and CDR2 as SVGAGI. This CDR3 region has 14 residues. CDR3 sequence reads: CASNRLGVLETQYF. DNA of the CDR3: TGTGCCAGCAACAGGTTAGGGGTTTTAGAGACCCAGTACTTC.

The chain joins TRBV7-2 to TRBJ2-1, with 9 bases that match TRBD1. CDR1 and CDR2 from the germline V gene are SGHTA and FQGNSA. Germline trimming cut 5 bases from V and 4 bases from J; bases unmatched to any gene: 6. The CDR3 extends over 15 amino acids. This CDR3 reads CASSQDRGGYNEQFF. Here the CDR3 DNA reads TGTGCCAGCAGCCAGGACAGGGGAGGATACAATGAGCAGTTCTTC.

This chain connects TRBV7-2 to TRBJ1-2; D perhaps matches TRBD1 (5 bases). Germline-derived CDR1 and CDR2 are SGHTA and FQGNSA. This CDR3 has 14 residues. Trimming stripped 1 base from V and 4 bases from J, with 10 bases between. This CDR3 reads CASSLDWGLYGYTF. For the CDR3, the DNA is TGTGCCAGCAGCTTAGATTGGGGACTCTATGGCTACACCTTC. The entire variable domain, with the rest obtained from reference TRBV7-2 and TRBJ1-2, is as follows: GAGVSQSPSNKVTEKGKDVELRCDPISGHTALYWYRQSLGQGLEFLIYFQGNSAPDKSGLPSDRFSAERTGGSVSTLTIQRTQQEDSAVYLCASSLDWGLYGYTFGSGTRLTVV.

Note on this clone: The same CDR3 also results from other DNA sequences found in this sample. The V call is TRBV18, the J call TRBJ2-1; 10 bases fit TRBD2. In germline, CDR1 is KGHSH, CDR2 LQKENI. After removal of 4 bases from V and 6 bases from J, the junction contained 3 bases not matched to a gene. This CDR3 comprises 14 residues. CDR3 sequence: CASSRGLASNEQFF. The DNA for the CDR3 is TGTGCCAGCTCACGGGGACTAGCGAGCAATGAGCAGTTCTTC.

The count of this clone is one. As DNA, the CDR3 is TGTGCCAGCAGCTGGATCGACGGGACTGAAGCTTTCTTT. The encoded protein is CASSWIDGTEAFF. This chain links TRBV6-2 or TRBV6-3 with TRBJ1-1, with D unclear. This CDR3 is 13 amino acids long. Trimming stripped 6 bases from V and 5 bases from J, with 13 bases between. From germline, CDR1 is MNHEY and CDR2 SVGEGT.

This chain links TRBV18 with TRBJ2-3; 12 nucleotides agree with TRBD2. The V segment lost 3 bases and the J segment 0 bases; nucleotides outside the gene matches: 19. The germline V gene encodes CDR1 KGHSH and CDR2 LQKENI. The CDR3 extends over 22 amino acids. CDR3 bases: TGTGCCAGCTCACCCCCAGGGACCGGGACTAGCGGGTCAAGCCCTAGCACAGATACGCAGTATTTT. Protein: CASSPPGTGTSGSSPSTDTQYF.

This chain connects TRBV5-6 to TRBJ2-1; 9 bases fit TRBD2. The germline V gene has CDR1 SGHDT and CDR2 YYEEEE. J lost 5 bases, V lost 4 bases, and 4 bases had no gene match. This CDR3 spans 14 amino acids. CDR3 nucleotide sequence: TGTGCCAGCAGCAGGGGACTAGCTAACAATGAGCAGTTCTTC. Its protein is CASSRGLANNEQFF.

The chain carries TRBV5-4 and TRBJ2-2, with D possibly matching TRBD2 (5 bases). The CDR3 sequence is 14 residues long. V lost 3 bases to trimming and J lost 6 bases, with 12 bases between them. Germline CDR1 is SGHNT and CDR2 is YYREEE (reference sequence). The CDR3 loop is CASSWRTSPGELFF. CDR3 DNA sequence: TGTGCCAGCAGCTGGAGGACTTCTCCCGGGGAGCTGTTTTTT.

The rearrangement joins TRBV7-9 to TRBJ1-2; 8 bases are a match to TRBD1. The CDR3 extends over 16 amino acids. Trimming at V came to 3 bases and at J to 4 bases, leaving 10 bases not matched to a gene. Looked up from germline, CDR1 is SEHNR and CDR2 is FQNEAQ (reference sequence). The CDR3 coding sequence is TGTGCCAGCAGCTTGGGGACAGGCGGGCGTGTCTATGGCTACACCTTC. Its translation is CASSLGTGGRVYGYTF.

The DNA of the CDR3 is TGCAGCGTTGGAGGGTGGGGGGGCGCTGAAGCTTTCTTT. Protein sequence: CSVGGWGGAEAFF. The chain is built from TRBV29-1 and TRBJ1-1; a weak D match, TRBD1 (6 bases). The CDR3 is 13 amino acids. The germline gives CDR1 SQVTM, CDR2 ANQGSEA. V was shortened by 4 bases and J by 6 bases, with 15 bases between the two germline ends.

The CDR3 loop is CATSRHYQTGQGIYYGYTF. The CDR3, as DNA: TGTGCCACCAGCCGTCACTACCAGACCGGACAGGGTATATACTATGGCTACACCTTC. The gene calls are TRBV15 and TRBJ1-2; 8 bases fit TRBD1. The V gene end was trimmed by 5 bases and the J gene end by 3 bases; junction bases not matched to a gene: 20. Germline lookup yields CDR1 LNHNV and CDR2 YYDKDF (reference sequence). This CDR3 is 19 amino acids long.

This clone was seen once. The CDR3, as DNA: TGTGCCAGCAGTTTCCCCTTGGTAGGTGCTAGCTCCTACGAGCAGTACTTC. Protein: CASSFPLVGASSYEQYF. This rearrangement joins TRBV28 to TRBJ2-7; no reliable D call. The CDR3 runs 17 residues. CDR1 MDHEN and CDR2 SYDVKM come from the germline V gene. V was clipped by 3 bases and J by 0 bases, with 18 bases between them.

The chain recombines TRBV5-4 with TRBJ1-1, with 8 bases that match TRBD1. CDR1 and CDR2 (germline): SGHNT, YYREEE (reference sequence). This CDR3 is built from 18 residues. Trimming removed 0 bases from V and 4 bases from J; junction bases left unmatched: 14. CDR3 amino acids: CASSLGGPLQGAFTEAFF. In DNA form, the CDR3 reads TGTGCCAGCAGCTTGGGAGGGCCCCTGCAGGGGGCTTTCACTGAAGCTTTCTTT. The variable domain in full, completed from reference TRBV5-4 and TRBJ1-1, reads ETGVTQSPTHLIKTRGQQVTLRCSSQSGHNTVSWYQQALGQGPQFIFQYYREEENGRGNFPPRFSGLQFPNYSSELNVNALELDDSALYLCASSLGGPLQGAFTEAFFGQGTRLTVV.

This chain links TRBV10-3 with TRBJ2-1, with 7 bases aligning to TRBD2. V shed 1 base and J 7 bases; nucleotides not matched to a gene: 4. Germline V gene data show CDR1 as ENHRY and CDR2 as SYGVKD. The CDR3 length is 14 residues. CDR3 in amino acids: CAISEWQGGNEQFF. CDR3 in DNA: TGTGCCATCAGTGAGTGGCAGGGAGGGAATGAGCAGTTCTTC.

This chain uses TRBV18 with TRBJ1-4; D uncertain. The germline V gene encodes CDR1 KGHSH and CDR2 LQKENI. The V gene lost 0 bases and the J gene lost 8 bases, with 13 bases spanning the gap. This CDR3 is built from 15 residues. CDR3 nucleotide sequence: TGTGCCAGCTCACCACCTGGCGGGGAGGGCGAAAAACTGTTTTTT. Its translation is CASSPPGGEGEKLFF.

The chain carries TRBV1 and TRBJ2-7; the table assigns TRBD1, which was not confirmed against the DNA. TRBV1 is a pseudogene locus. The CDR3 has 14 amino acids. CDR3 DNA sequence: TGCACCAGCAGCCAATACAGTCTCCTATACGAGCAGTACTTC. It codes for CTSSQYSLLYEQYF.